This T cell receptor beta chain was identified during a study of blood T cell repertoires in COVID-19. Looked up from germline, CDR1 is SGHTA and CDR2 is FQGNSA. CDR3 length equals 17 residues. Trimming removed 5 bases at V and 0 bases at J, with 17 bases between. Repertoires were generated with immunoSEQ multiplex PCR, while TCRdb's copy carries only in-frame clones and drops some. The sample lists around 200,000 clones, 70% to 90% seen once, with approximately 11% in the top ten. The sample consisted of peripheral blood. The receptor was derived from a woman in her fifties or sixties with COVID-19, enrolled during active disease. This chain connects TRBV7-2 to TRBJ1-3; TRBD1 is a possible D gene (6 bases). CDR3 bases: TGTGCCAGCAGCCTTGACAGGCCCATTCGCTCTGGAAACACCATATATTTT. Translating gives CASSLDRPIRSGNTIYF. The full variable domain, in which reference TRBV7-2 and TRBJ1-3 provide the parts outside the CDR3, is GAGVSQSPSNKVTEKGKDVELRCDPISGHTALYWYRQSLGQGLEFLIYFQGNSAPDKSGLPSDRFSAERTGGSVSTLTIQRTQQEDSAVYLCASSLDRPIRSGNTIYFGEGSWLTVV.